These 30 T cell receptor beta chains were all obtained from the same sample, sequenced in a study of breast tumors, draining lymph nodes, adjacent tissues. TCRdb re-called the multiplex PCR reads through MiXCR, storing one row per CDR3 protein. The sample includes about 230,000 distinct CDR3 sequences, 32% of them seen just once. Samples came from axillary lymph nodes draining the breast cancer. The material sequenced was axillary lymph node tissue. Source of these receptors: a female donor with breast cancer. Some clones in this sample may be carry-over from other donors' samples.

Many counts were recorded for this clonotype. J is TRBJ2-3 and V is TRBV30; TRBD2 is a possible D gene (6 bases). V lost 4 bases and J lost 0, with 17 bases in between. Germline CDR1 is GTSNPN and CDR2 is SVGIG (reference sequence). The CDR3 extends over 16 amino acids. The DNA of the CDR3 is TGTGCCTGGACTGGCGGGATAGCGACTAGCACAGATACGCAGTATTTT. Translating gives CAWTGGIATSTDTQYF.

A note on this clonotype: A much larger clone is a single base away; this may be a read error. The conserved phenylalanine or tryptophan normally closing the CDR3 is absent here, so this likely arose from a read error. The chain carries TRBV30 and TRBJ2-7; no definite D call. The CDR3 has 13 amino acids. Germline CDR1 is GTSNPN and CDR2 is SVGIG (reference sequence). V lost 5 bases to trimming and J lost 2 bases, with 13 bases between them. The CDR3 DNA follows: TGTGCCTGGGGGGATCAGGCTCCCTACGAGCAGTACCTC. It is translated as CAWGDQAPYEQYL.

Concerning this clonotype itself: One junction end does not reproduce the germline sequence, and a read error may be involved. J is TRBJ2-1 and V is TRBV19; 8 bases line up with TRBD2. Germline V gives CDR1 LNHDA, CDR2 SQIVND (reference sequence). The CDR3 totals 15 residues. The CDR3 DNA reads TGTGCCAGTAGGATTAGCGGGACGTCCTACAATGAGCAGCTCTTC. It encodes CASRISGTSYNEQLF.

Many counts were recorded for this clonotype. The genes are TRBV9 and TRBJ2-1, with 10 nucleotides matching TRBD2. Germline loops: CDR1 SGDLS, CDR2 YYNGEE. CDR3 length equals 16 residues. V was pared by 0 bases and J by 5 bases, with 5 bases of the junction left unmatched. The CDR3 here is CASSVVAGGTNNEQFF. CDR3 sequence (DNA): TGTGCCAGCAGCGTAGTAGCGGGAGGAACCAACAATGAGCAGTTCTTC.

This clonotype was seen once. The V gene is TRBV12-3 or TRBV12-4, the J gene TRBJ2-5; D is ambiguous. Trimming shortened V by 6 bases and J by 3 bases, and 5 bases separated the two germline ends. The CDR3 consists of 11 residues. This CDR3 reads CASRVKETQYF. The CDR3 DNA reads TGTGCCAGCAGAGTCAAAGAGACCCAGTACTTC.

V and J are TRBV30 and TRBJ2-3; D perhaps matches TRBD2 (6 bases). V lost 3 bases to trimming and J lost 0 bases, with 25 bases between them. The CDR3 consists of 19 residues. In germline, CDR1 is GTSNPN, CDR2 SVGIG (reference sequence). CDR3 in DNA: TGTGCCTGGAGCCACGACAGAAAGACTAGACGACCTAGCACAGATACGCAGTATTTT. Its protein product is CAWSHDRKTRRPSTDTQYF.

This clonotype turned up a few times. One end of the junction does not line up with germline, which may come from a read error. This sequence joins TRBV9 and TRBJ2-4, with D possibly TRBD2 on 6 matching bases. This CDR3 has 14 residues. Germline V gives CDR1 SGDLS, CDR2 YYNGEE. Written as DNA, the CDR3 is TGTGCCAGCAGCGCCGGAGGGTCAGCAAACATTCAGTCCTTC. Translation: CASSAGGSANIQSF.

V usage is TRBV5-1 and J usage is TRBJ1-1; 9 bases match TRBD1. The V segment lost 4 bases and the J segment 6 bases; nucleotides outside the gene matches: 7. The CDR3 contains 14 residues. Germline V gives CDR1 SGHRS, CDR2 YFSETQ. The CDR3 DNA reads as TGCGCCAGCAGCCTTCTGGACAGGGGATCTGAAGCTTTCTTT. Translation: CASSLLDRGSEAFF.

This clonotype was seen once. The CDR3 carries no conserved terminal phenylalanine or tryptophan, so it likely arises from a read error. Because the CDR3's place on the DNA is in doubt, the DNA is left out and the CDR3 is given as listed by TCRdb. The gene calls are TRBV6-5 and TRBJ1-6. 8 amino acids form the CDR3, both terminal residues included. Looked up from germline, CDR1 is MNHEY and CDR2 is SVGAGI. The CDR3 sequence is CASSYSRT.

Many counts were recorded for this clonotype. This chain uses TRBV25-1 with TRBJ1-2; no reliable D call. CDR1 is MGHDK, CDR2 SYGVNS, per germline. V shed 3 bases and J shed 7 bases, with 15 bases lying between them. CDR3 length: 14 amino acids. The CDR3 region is CASSDPLKGGGYTF. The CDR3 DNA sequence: TGTGCCAGCAGTGACCCATTAAAGGGAGGTGGCTACACCTTC.

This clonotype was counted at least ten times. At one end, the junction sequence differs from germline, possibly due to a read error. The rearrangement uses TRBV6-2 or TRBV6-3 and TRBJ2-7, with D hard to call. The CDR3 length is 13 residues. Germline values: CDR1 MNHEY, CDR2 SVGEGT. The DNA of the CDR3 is TGTGCCAGCAGTCACTCGGATACGGCCGGGCAGTACTTC. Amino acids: CASSHSDTAGQYF.

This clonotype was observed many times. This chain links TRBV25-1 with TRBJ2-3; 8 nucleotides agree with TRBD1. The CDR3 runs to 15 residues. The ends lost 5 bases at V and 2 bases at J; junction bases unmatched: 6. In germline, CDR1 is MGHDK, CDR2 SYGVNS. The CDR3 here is CASSLGQASTDTQYF. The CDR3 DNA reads TGTGCCAGCAGTCTGGGACAGGCCTCCACAGATACGCAGTATTTT.

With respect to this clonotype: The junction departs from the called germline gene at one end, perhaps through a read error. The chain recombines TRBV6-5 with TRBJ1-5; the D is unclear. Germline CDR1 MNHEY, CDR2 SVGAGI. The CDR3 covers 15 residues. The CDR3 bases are TGTGCCGGCAGTCCTATTGAGGGCTTGGGTCAGCCCCAGCATTTT. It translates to CAGSPIEGLGQPQHF.

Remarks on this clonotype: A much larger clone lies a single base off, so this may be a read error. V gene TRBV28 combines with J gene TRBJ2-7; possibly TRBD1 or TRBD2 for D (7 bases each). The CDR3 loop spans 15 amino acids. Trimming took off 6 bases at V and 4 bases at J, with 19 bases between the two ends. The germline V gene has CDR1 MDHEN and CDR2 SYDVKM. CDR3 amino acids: CASSPQAAGQYEQYF. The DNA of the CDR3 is TGTGCCAGCAGCCCCCAGGCAGCGGGACAGTACGAGCAGTACTTC.

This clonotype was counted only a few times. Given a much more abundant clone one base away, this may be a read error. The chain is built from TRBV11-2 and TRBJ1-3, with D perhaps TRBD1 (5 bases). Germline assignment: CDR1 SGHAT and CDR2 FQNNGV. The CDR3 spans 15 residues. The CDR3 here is CASRPTGSSGSTIYF. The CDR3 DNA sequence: TGTGCCAGCAGGCCCACAGGCTCCTCTGGAAGCACCATATATTTT.

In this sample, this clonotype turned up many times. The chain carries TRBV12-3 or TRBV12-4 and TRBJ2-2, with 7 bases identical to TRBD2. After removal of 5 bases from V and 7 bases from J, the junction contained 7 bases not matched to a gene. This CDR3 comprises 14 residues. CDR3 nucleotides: TGTGCCAGCAGTCCTACCCGGGGGGTCGGGGAGCTGTTTTTT. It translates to CASSPTRGVGELFF.

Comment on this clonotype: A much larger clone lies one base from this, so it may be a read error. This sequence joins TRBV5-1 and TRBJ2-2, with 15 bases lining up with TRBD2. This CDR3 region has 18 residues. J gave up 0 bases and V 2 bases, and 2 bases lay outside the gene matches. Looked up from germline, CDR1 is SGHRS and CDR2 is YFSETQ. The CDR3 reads CASSFRTSGRANTGELFF. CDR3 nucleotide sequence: TGCGCCAGCAGCTTCCGGACTAGCGGGAGGGCGAACACCGGGGAGCTGTTTTTT.

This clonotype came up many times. The CDR3 DNA reads TGTGCCAGCCGTAGTGGTGGGACTAGCGGGAGGGCGAGGGAGCAGTACTTC. It specifies CASRSGGTSGRAREQYF. This rearrangement joins TRBV6-5 to TRBJ2-7; TRBD2 matches 16 bases. Germline CDR1 and CDR2: MNHEY and SVGAGI. The V gene end was trimmed by 8 bases and the J gene end by 7 bases; junction bases not matched to a gene: 14. The CDR3 is 17 amino acids.

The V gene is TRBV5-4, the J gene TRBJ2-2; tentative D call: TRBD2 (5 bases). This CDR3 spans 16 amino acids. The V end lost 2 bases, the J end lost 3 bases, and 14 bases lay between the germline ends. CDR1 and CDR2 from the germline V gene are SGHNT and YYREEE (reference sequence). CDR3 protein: CASSFISGGHTGELFF. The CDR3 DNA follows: TGTGCCAGCAGCTTTATATCAGGAGGACACACCGGGGAGCTGTTTTTT.

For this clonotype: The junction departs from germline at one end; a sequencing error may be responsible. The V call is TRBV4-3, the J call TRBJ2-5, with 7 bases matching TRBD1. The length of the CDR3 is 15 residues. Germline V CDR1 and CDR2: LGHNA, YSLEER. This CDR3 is CAGSADREYQETQYF. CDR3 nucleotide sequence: TGCGCCGGCAGCGCCGACAGGGAGTACCAAGAGACCCAGTACTTC.

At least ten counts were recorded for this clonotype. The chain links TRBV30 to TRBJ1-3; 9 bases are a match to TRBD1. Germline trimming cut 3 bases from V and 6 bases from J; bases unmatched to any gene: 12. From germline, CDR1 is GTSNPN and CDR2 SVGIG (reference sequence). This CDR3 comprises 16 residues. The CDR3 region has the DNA TGTGCCTGGAGGGGATCGACAGGGGGTTTCGAAAACACCATATATTTT. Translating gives CAWRGSTGGFENTIYF.

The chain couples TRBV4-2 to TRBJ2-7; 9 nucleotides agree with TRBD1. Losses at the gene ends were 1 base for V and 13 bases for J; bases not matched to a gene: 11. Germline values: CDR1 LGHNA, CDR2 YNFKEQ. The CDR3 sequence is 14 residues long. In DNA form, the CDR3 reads TGTGCCAGCAGCCAAGGGGACGGACAGGGGCGGGTTTACTTC. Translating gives CASSQGDGQGRVYF.

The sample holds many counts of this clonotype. CDR3 bases: TGCGCCAGCAGCCAAGATTACCTAGCGGGGAGCTCCTACAATGAGCAGTTCTTC. This sequence encodes CASSQDYLAGSSYNEQFF. The chain joins TRBV4-3 to TRBJ2-1; the match to TRBD2 covers 9 bases. The germline V gene has CDR1 LGHNA and CDR2 YSLEER. V shed 0 bases and J 0 bases; nucleotides not matched to a gene: 6. This CDR3 is 18 amino acids long.

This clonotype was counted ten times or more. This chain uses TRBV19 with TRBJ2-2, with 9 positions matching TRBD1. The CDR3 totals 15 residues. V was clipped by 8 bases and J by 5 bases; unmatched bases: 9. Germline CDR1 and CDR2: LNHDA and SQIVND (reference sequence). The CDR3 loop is CASRGQGLSTGELFF. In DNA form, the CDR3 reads TGTGCCAGTCGAGGACAGGGGCTGTCGACCGGGGAGCTGTTTTTT.

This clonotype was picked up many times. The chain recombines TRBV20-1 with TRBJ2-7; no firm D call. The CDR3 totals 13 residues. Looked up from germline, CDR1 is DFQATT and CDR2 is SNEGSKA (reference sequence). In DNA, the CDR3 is TGCGGAGCTGAATACAGCAGCTCCTACGAGCAGTACTTC. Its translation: CGAEYSSSYEQYF.

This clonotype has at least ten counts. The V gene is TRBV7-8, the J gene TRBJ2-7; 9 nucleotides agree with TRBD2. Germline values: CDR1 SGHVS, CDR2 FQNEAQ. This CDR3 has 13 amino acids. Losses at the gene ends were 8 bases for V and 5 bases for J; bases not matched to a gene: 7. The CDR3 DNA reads TGTGCCAGCGGCGGGAGGGCCGTGGACGAGCAGTACTTC. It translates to CASGGRAVDEQYF.

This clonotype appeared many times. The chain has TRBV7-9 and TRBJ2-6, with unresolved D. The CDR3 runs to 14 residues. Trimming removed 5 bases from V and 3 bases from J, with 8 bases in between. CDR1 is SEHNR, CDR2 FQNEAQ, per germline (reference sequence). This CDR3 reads CASSPTVGANVLTF. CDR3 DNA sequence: TGTGCCAGCAGCCCCACCGTTGGGGCCAACGTCCTGACTTTC.

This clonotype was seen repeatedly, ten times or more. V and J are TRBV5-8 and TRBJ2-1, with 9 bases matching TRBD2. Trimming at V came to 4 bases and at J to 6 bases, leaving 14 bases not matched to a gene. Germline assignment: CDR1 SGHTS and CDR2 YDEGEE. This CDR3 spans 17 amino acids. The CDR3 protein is CASSPFTGFSGSNEQFF. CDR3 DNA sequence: TGTGCCAGCAGCCCCTTTACAGGGTTTAGCGGGAGCAATGAGCAGTTCTTC. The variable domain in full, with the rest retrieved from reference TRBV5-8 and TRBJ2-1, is EAGVTQSPTHLIKTRGQQATLRCSPISGHTSVYWYQQALGLGLQFLLWYDEGEERNRGNFPPRFSGRQFPNYSSELNVNALELEDSALYLCASSPFTGFSGSNEQFFGPGTRLTVL.

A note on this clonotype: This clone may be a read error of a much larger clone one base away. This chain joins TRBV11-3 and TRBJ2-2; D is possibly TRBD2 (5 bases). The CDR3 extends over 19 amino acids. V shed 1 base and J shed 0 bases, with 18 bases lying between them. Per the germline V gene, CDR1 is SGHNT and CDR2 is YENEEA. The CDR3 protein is CASSLVTQPEASNTGELFF. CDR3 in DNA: TGTGCCAGCAGCTTAGTTACCCAGCCGGAGGCCTCGAACACCGGGGAGCTGTTTTTT.

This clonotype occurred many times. CDR3 nucleotide sequence: TGTGCCAGCAGTGTCGGACTAGCTTCCTACAATGAGCAGTTCTTC. Its translation is CASSVGLASYNEQFF. The V gene is TRBV2, the J gene TRBJ2-1; 8 nucleotides agree with TRBD2. CDR1 is SNHLY, CDR2 FYNNEI, per germline. The V and J ends lost 4 bases and 1 base, in that order; junction bases with no gene match: 3. This CDR3 contains 15 residues.